This TCR beta chain was captured in a study of T cell responses to AZD1222 COVID-19 vaccine (dated by TCRdb to the early 2020s). About the study as a whole: AZD1222 recipients with second doses at about 4 weeks or about 12 weeks were pooled, because spike-specific TCR depth and breadth did not differ between schedules. A total of 233 trial participants underwent TCR sequencing, of whom more than 200 had received two doses of AZD1222 and 26 had received two doses of the MenACWY control vaccine. Trial participants were enrolled by age into subgroups of 18-55, 56-69 and 70-plus years, and around 140, 26 and 57 TCR-sequenced participants, respectively, were included in these subgroups.

This specimen's time point label, per the study, means: baseline before first vaccination. Vaccinee samples came from UK trials COV001 and COV002, including a single-blind randomized controlled phase 2/3 trial of AZD1222 (ChAdOx1 nCoV-19) in healthy adults. Trial participant PBMC samples were collected at day 0 and day 28 after the second dose for TCRbeta chain sequencing. The CDR3 regions of human TCRbeta chains were analyzed by immunosequencing. In the paper's pipeline: Repertoire TCRs were checked for matches against a reference library of SARS-CoV-2-specific TCRs that had been generated using the MIRA antigen-specificity platform. Breadth was defined as the fraction of unique TCRs that were SARS-CoV-2-associated. Depth was defined as the fraction of total T cells that were SARS-CoV-2-associated. Using the MIRA data, each spike-specific TCR was assigned both to the spike region to which the TCR was reactive and to a CD4 or CD8 class. Log10-transformed breadth and depth values were compared by one-way ANOVA with Sidak's multiple comparisons tests. Drawn from immuneACCESS, this table holds only the in-frame rearrangements with V and J called that TCRdb kept. Clones are partly lost; checked studies trace under half to an unresolved V gene and leave the rest unexplained. The V and J calls and clone size are taken from that table; D and trimming were inferred from the DNA. The sample table lists around 180,000 clones, about 91% of them with a count of one. The ten top clones hold roughly 0.49% of the sample.

For this clone: Its antigen is not yet known. The junction departs from germline at one end; a sequencing error may be responsible.

Overall study results and their limits: Only a handful of AZD1222 recipients were SARS-CoV-2 seropositive at baseline, limiting conclusions about previously exposed vaccinees. The vaccine-associated CD4 TCRs covered the entire spike protein, and the dominant responses fell in regions 160-218 and 743-854. Spike-specific TCR breadth and depth rose significantly after two AZD1222 doses compared with day 0 and with MenACWY recipients. Most participants were white British and females outnumbered males, and the authors suggested that clonal diversity may have been underestimated. The 56-69-year group was small, and its depth increase did not reach significance, likely because of low power. Epitopes outside the regions mutated in the B.1.351 and B.1.1.7 variants were reportedly recognized by nearly half of the unique spike-specific TCRs. No day 14 peak-response samples were available, so repertoires were characterized only after the peak T cell response.

The germline V gene (reference sequence) gives CDR1 as SSHAT and CDR2 as FNYEAQ. Its CDR3 holds 11 amino acids, cysteine through phenylalanine. This entry keeps only the CDR3 DNA: 33 bases, framed from base 1. The chain uses TRBV7-7 and TRBJ2-7, with the identity of the D gene unclear. Here the sequenced sample was peripheral blood, taken on day 0 of AZD1222 vaccination. The clonotype originates from an adult in good health. CDR3 reads: CASSAVGEQYF. The nucleotides read TGTGCTAGCAGCGCCGTGGGGGAGCAGTACTTC.